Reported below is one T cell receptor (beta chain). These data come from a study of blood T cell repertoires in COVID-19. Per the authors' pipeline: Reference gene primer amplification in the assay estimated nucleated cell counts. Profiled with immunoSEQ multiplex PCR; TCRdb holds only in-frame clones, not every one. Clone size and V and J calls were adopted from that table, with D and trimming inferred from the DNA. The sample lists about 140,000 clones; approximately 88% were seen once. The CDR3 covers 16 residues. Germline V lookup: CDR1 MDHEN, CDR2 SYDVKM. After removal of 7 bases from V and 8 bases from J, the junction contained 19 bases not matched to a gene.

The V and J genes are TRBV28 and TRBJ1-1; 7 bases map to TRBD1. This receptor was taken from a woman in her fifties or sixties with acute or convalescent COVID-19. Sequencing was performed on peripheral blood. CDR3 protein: CASTILQGLLTNEAFF. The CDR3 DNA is TGTGCCAGCACCATCCTACAGGGGCTACTAACAAACGAAGCTTTCTTT.